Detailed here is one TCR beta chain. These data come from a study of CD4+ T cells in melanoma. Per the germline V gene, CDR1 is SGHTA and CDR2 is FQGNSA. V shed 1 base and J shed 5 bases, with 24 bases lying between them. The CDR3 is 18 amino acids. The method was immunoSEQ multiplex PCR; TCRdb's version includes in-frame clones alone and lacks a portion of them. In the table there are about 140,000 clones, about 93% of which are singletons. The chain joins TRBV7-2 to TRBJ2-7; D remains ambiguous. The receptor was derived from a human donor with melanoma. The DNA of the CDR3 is TGTGCCAGCAGCTTAGGGGTAGTGGCTAGTAGGCCTGCTAACGAGCAGTACTTC. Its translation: CASSLGVVASRPANEQYF.